Given below is one TCR beta chain in context. Its antigen is not identified. This sample is part of a study of T cell clonotyping in hematopoietic cell transplantation. Germline V gives CDR1 SEHNR, CDR2 FQNEAQ (reference sequence). This CDR3 is 17 amino acids long. V was clipped by 4 bases and J by 2 bases; unmatched bases: 9. TCRdb keeps only in-frame clones here, not all; method: immunoSEQ multiplex PCR. The repertoire holds approximately 41,000 clones, with around 96% as singletons. Whole-study results and caveats: No sorting was done, leaving CD4 and CD8 contributions mixed. At the given depth, recipient repertoires were over 97% de novo clonotypes. Pathologically expanded recipient clonotypes increased progressively from day 30 to day 180 as diversity fell. Graft donor and pretransplant recipient Inverse Simpson Index values predicted broader posttransplant TCR diversity.

The rearrangement links TRBV7-9 to TRBJ1-5, with 9 bases aligning to TRBD1. Material: peripheral blood mononuclear cells. This sequence was found in a man aged 25-40 years in good health. Some clones in this sample may be carry-over from other donors' samples. CDR3 DNA sequence: TGTGCCAGCAGCTCCGGACAGGGGATATATGGCAATCAGCCCCAGCATTTT. Translated, it gives CASSSGQGIYGNQPQHF.